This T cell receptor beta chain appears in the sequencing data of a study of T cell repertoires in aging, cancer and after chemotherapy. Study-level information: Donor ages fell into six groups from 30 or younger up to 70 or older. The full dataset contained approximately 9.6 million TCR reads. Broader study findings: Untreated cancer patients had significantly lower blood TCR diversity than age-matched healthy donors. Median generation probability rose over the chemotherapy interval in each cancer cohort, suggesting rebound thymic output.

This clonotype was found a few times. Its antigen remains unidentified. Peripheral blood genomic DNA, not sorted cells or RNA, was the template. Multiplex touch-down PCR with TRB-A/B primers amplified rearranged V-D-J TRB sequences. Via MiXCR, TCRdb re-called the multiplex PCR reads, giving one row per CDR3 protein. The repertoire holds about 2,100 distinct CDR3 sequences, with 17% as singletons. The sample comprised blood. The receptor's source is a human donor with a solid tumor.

The CDR3 loop reads CASSQAAGGYYEQYF. Written as DNA, the CDR3 is TGTGCCAGCAGCCAAGCAGCGGGAGGATACTACGAGCAGTACTTC. The V call is TRBV14, the J call TRBJ2-7; 9 bases fit TRBD2. From germline, CDR1 is SGHDN and CDR2 FVKESK. V shed 1 base, J shed 3 bases, and the junction held 4 bases outside the gene matches. This CDR3 is 15 amino acids long.